This T cell receptor (beta chain) was sequenced in a study of persistence of HIV-infected CD4 T cells. Sequencing used immunoSEQ version 4 in survey mode. Data came from immunoSEQ multiplex PCR; TCRdb stores just in-frame clones and leaves some out. Among 25,000 to 35,000 clones listed, roughly four fifths were seen once. Lysates of CMV-infected fibroblasts at 9.5 to 10 ug/mL stimulated these cells. CD40L/CD69 double-negative CD45RO-high memory CD4+ T cells were collected. The CDR3 runs to 15 residues. The V end was cut by 3 bases, the J end by 5 bases, with 20 bases between. From germline, CDR1 is SQVTM and CDR2 ANQGSEA. Of note for this clone: Antigen: not known.

Study observations and caveats: CMV- and Gag-responding cells had lower TCRbeta richness than CD3/CD28-responding cells.

The sample was CD4+ T cells sorted from PBMCs after approximately 20-hour stimulation, taken from a patient who received antiretroviral therapy. The rearrangement uses TRBV29-1 and TRBJ2-7; no reliable D call. The source of this sequence is an adult man with HIV who was CMV-seropositive. CDR3 DNA sequence: TGCAGCGTTGAGTTGTATGGGCAGGCCATCGACGAGCAGTACTTC. It is translated as CSVELYGQAIDEQYF.